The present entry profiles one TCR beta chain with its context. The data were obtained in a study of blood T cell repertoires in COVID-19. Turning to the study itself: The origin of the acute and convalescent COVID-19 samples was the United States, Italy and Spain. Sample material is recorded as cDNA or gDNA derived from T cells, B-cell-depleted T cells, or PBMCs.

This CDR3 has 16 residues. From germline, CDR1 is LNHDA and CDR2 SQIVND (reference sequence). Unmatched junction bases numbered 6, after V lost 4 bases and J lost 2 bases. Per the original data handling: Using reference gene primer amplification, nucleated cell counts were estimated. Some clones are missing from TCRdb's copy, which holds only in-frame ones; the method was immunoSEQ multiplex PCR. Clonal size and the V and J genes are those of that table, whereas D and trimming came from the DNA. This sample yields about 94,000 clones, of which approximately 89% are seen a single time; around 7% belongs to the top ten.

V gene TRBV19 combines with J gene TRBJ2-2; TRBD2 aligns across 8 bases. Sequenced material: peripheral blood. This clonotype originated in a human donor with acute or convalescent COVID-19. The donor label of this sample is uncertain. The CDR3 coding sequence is TGTGCCAGTAGTACCCTGGCGGGGGGTAACACCGGGGAGCTGTTTTTT. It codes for CASSTLAGGNTGELFF.